This T cell receptor (beta chain) derives from a study of T cell responses to AZD1222 COVID-19 vaccine. Notes on this clone: Its antigen is not known. Other DNA sequences in the sample encode the same CDR3.

Study-wide points: The donor group comprised mostly white British people and more females; the analysis possibly underestimated clonal diversity. Only after the peak T cell response were repertoires sampled.

From germline, CDR1 is SGHTA and CDR2 FQGNSA. The CDR3 consists of 12 residues. Trimming left V 1 base short and J 6 bases short, with 4 bases between. Sequencing used immunoSEQ multiplex PCR; TCRdb keeps in-frame clones, though not all of them. Of under 150,000 clones listed, under 95% were seen once; the top ten hold approximately 3%. The V call is TRBV7-2, the J call TRBJ1-5; D remains ambiguous. This TCR came from an adult in good health. The sequencing here drew on peripheral blood, taken on day 0 of AZD1222 vaccination. The CDR3 reads CASSLDFQPQHF. CDR3 coding DNA: TGTGCCAGCAGCTTAGATTTTCAGCCCCAGCATTTT. The whole variable domain, filled in from reference TRBV7-2 and TRBJ1-5, reads GAGVSQSPSNKVTEKGKDVELRCDPISGHTALYWYRQSLGQGLEFLIYFQGNSAPDKSGLPSDRFSAERTGGSVSTLTIQRTQQEDSAVYLCASSLDFQPQHFGDGTRLSIL.